One sample yielded the 23 T cell receptor beta chains listed below, sequenced in a study of regulatory T cells in long-lasting Graves disease. The time point is: newly diagnosed GD, antithyroid drugs for less than 3 months. The TCR library was prepared using RNA isolated from PBMCs. TCR beta libraries were built with iRepertoire HTBI primers and Arm-PCR of CDR3 regions. Each CDR3 protein is one row after TCRdb ran MiXCR on the multiplex PCR reads. This repertoire shows 200,000 to 250,000 distinct CDR3 sequences, 15% to 20% found once; its top ten account for about 11%. These data were also reused for a study on T cells in Graves' hyperthyroidism and ophthalmopathy.

Sample: peripheral blood mononuclear cells (PBMCs), taken at new diagnosis, from a patient treated with antithyroid drugs. The receptors originated from a woman aged 25 to 39 with Graves disease.

This clonotype was seen many times. This sequence joins TRBV5-1 and TRBJ1-1; no clear D. The V end lost 2 bases, the J end lost 7 bases, and 9 bases lay between the germline ends. CDR1 is SGHRS, CDR2 YFSETQ, per germline. This CDR3 has 12 residues. The CDR3 region has the DNA TGCGCCAGCAGCTTAGCCGGCGGTGAAGCTTTCTTT. Its protein is CASSLAGGEAFF.

This clonotype was detected many times. V usage is TRBV30 and J usage is TRBJ1-1, with D maybe TRBD1 (5 bases). The ends were cut back, 4 bases at V and 0 bases at J, with 15 bases in the middle. Germline loops: CDR1 GTSNPN, CDR2 SVGIG (reference sequence). This CDR3 comprises 15 residues. This CDR3 reads CAWTNGGSMNTEAFF. The CDR3 DNA reads as TGTGCCTGGACGAACGGGGGGAGCATGAACACTGAAGCTTTCTTT.

There are a few counts of this clonotype. With a much larger clone just one base away, this may be a read error. The rearrangement joins TRBV20-1 to TRBJ2-5; perhaps TRBD2 as D (7 bases). CDR1 DFQATT and CDR2 SNEGSKA come from the germline V gene (reference sequence). This CDR3 contains 13 residues. CDR3 protein: CGVYGGALETQYF. CDR3 in DNA: TGCGGTGTCTATGGGGGGGCTCTGGAGACCCAGTACTTC.

The table lists this clonotype with many counts. The chain employs TRBV4-1 and TRBJ1-2, with D possibly TRBD1 on 6 matching bases. V dropped 0 bases and J dropped 4 bases, with 12 bases sitting between them. CDR3 length: 15 amino acids. CDR1 and CDR2 from the germline V gene are MGHRA and YSYEKL. CDR3 loop: CASSQDRTAGYGYTF. DNA of the CDR3: TGCGCCAGCAGCCAAGATAGGACAGCAGGCTATGGCTACACCTTC.

This clonotype occurred many times. The chain combines TRBV14 with TRBJ1-1, with D hard to call. From germline, CDR1 is SGHDN and CDR2 FVKESK. The V gene lost 2 bases and the J gene lost 11 bases, with 9 bases spanning the gap. The CDR3 runs 11 residues. The CDR3 DNA sequence: TGTGCCAGCAGCCAATCTAGGATGGCTTTCTTT. Translating it yields CASSQSRMAFF.

The rearrangement links TRBV9 to TRBJ2-1; D gene unclear. Trimming removed 4 bases at V and 6 bases at J, with 11 bases between. CDR3 length: 13 residues. The germline V gene has CDR1 SGDLS and CDR2 YYNGEE. CDR3 coding DNA: TGTGCCAGCAGCCTAAGGACCGGCAATGAGCAGTTCTTC. Translated, it gives CASSLRTGNEQFF.

This chain joins TRBV2 and TRBJ2-3; D unclear. CDR3 length equals 15 residues. V lost 3 bases to trimming and J lost 2 bases, with 12 bases between them. Germline CDR1 reads SNHLY; CDR2 reads FYNNEI. In nucleotides, the CDR3 is TGTGCCAGCAGTGAGGTAAAGTCCTCCACAGATACGCAGTATTTT. Protein: CASSEVKSSTDTQYF.

The J gene is TRBJ2-7, the V gene TRBV18; no definite D call. CDR3 length: 14 amino acids. The germline V and J ends were trimmed by 1 base and 2 bases, with 9 bases remaining between them. Germline V CDR1 and CDR2: KGHSH, LQKENI. The CDR3 DNA sequence: TGTGCCAGCTCACCACTGGACCGGCCCTACGAGCAGTACTTC. Translating it yields CASSPLDRPYEQYF.

Ten or more counts support this clonotype. The rearrangement links TRBV5-5 to TRBJ1-1; D might be TRBD1 (5 bases). CDR1 and CDR2 from the germline V gene are SGHKS and YYEKEE (reference sequence). This CDR3 spans 15 amino acids. With 4 bases removed from V and 2 bases from J, the gap between germline ends came to 15 bases. DNA of the CDR3: TGTGCCAGCAGCGTGCGAAGGGGCGGAAACACTGAAGCTTTCTTT. Translating gives CASSVRRGGNTEAFF.

The chain couples TRBV20-1 to TRBJ1-6; D not resolved. This CDR3 contains 16 residues. V shed 1 base and J shed 7 bases, with 17 bases lying between them. Germline-derived CDR1 and CDR2 are DFQATT and SNEGSKA (reference sequence). CDR3 bases: TGCAGTGCTAGAGTTAGTCGGCGGGATTCAAATTCACCCCTCCACTTT. Translating it yields CSARVSRRDSNSPLHF.

In its sample, this clonotype was seen many times. The chain couples TRBV20-1 to TRBJ2-7; D might be TRBD1 or TRBD2, each matching 5 bases. Germline loops: CDR1 DFQATT, CDR2 SNEGSKA (reference sequence). The CDR3 covers 14 residues. Deletions cut 1 base from V and 5 bases from J, with 15 bases between. CDR3 sequence: CSARVPRGAHEQYF. The CDR3 bases are TGCAGTGCTAGAGTGCCGCGAGGGGCCCACGAGCAGTACTTC.

There are many counts of this clonotype. V and J are TRBV2 and TRBJ2-4; 10 bases map to TRBD2. This CDR3 has 15 amino acids. J was trimmed by 4 bases and V by 7 bases; bases with no gene match: 7. CDR1 is SNHLY, CDR2 FYNNEI, per germline. Here the CDR3 reads CASTRTSGIKNIQYF. CDR3 coding DNA: TGTGCCAGCACCCGGACTAGCGGTATAAAAAACATTCAGTACTTC.

This clonotype was observed many times. The chain couples TRBV12-3 or TRBV12-4 to TRBJ1-6, with a possible D match to TRBD1 (5 bases). Trimming took off 5 bases at V and 9 bases at J, with 11 bases between the two ends. The CDR3 has 13 residues. CDR3 region: CASSGGRRSPLHF. The CDR3 nucleotides read TGTGCCAGCAGTGGGGGGAGGCGTTCACCCCTCCACTTT.

This clonotype occurred many times. The gene calls are TRBV25-1 and TRBJ1-2; D is possibly TRBD1 (5 bases). Germline-derived CDR1 and CDR2 are MGHDK and SYGVNS. CDR3 length equals 14 residues. Trimming stripped 1 base from V and 1 base from J, with 7 bases between. CDR3 sequence (DNA): TGTGCCAGCAGTGAATGGGGCAGTAACTATGGCTACACCTTC. It specifies CASSEWGSNYGYTF.

In this sample, this clonotype turned up many times. The chain employs TRBV6-1 and TRBJ2-7, with 7 bases that match TRBD1. The CDR3 is made up of 14 amino acids. V gave up 5 bases and J gave up 5 bases; unmatched junction bases: 9. Germline CDR1 MNHNS, CDR2 SASEGT. The CDR3: CASSNRGPLDEQYF. CDR3 bases: TGTGCCAGCAGTAACAGGGGACCTTTGGACGAGCAGTACTTC.

This clonotype occurred a few times. This could be a read error, since a much larger clone is one nucleotide away. This chain joins TRBV6-2 or TRBV6-3 and TRBJ2-3; a possible D gene is TRBD2 (6 bases). This CDR3 is 17 amino acids long. V was clipped by 6 bases and J by 3 bases, with 22 bases between them. CDR1 is MNHEY and CDR2 is SVGEGT in the germline V gene. The CDR3 reads CASSRLRVKEGTDTQYF. The CDR3 DNA is TGTGCCAGCAGCCGCCTAAGAGTAAAGGAGGGAACAGATACGCAGTATTTT.

This clonotype was counted many times. This chain connects TRBV20-1 to TRBJ1-5, with TRBD1 matching over 12 bases. The CDR3 contains 14 residues. V was clipped by 3 bases and J by 7 bases; unmatched bases: 4. Germline loops: CDR1 DFQATT, CDR2 SNEGSKA (reference sequence). The CDR3, as DNA: TGCAGTGCTAGGCCGGGACAGGGGGCACAGCCCCAGCATTTT. The encoded protein is CSARPGQGAQPQHF.

This clonotype was observed many times. V gene TRBV7-9 combines with J gene TRBJ2-5, with 10 bases lining up with TRBD2. This CDR3 has 15 amino acids. V lost 5 bases and J lost 5; bases outside the gene matches: 8. Germline CDR1 is SEHNR and CDR2 is FQNEAQ (reference sequence). CDR3 amino acids: CASSDSLAGPETQYF. The CDR3 nucleotides are TGTGCCAGCAGCGACTCACTAGCGGGGCCCGAGACCCAGTACTTC.

This clonotype was picked up many times. The chain employs TRBV20-1 and TRBJ2-3, with 7 nucleotides matching TRBD2. The CDR3 has 17 amino acids. Germline-derived CDR1 and CDR2 are DFQATT and SNEGSKA (reference sequence). V was pared by 6 bases and J by 2 bases, with 17 bases of the junction left unmatched. The chain's CDR3 is CSAPPPSGSAFTDTQYF. The CDR3 nucleotides read TGCAGTGCACCCCCCCCTAGCGGTTCCGCTTTCACAGATACGCAGTATTTT.

Worth noting for this clonotype: This likely comes from a read error, as the CDR3 has no conserved phenylalanine or tryptophan at its end. The limits of the CDR3 on the DNA are not certain, so only TCRdb's listed CDR3 is given. V usage is TRBV5-5 and J usage is TRBJ1-1; TRBD1 is the table's D call, not checked against the DNA. The CDR3 extends over 14 residues, inclusive of both ends. CDR1 is SGHKS, CDR2 YYEKEE, per germline (reference sequence). This chain's CDR3 is CASSLQGEITEDFV.

This clonotype was recorded many times. The chain combines TRBV20-1 with TRBJ1-2, with D perhaps TRBD1 (6 bases). CDR1 and CDR2 from the germline V gene are DFQATT and SNEGSKA (reference sequence). The V gene lost 1 base and the J gene lost 4 bases, with 19 bases spanning the gap. The CDR3 extends over 16 amino acids. The CDR3 here is CSARGQQGDRSYGYTF. The DNA for the CDR3 is TGCAGTGCTAGAGGGCAACAGGGTGATCGAAGCTATGGCTACACCTTC.

This clonotype showed up just a few times. Possible read error: a much larger clone is one base away. The J gene is TRBJ1-2, the V gene TRBV6-1; 8 bases line up with TRBD1. Germline V gene lookup returns CDR1 MNHNS and CDR2 SASEGT. With 8 bases clipped from V and 5 bases from J, the junction kept 7 bases outside the gene matches. The CDR3 is 13 residues long. CDR3 residues: CASFGQGAYGYTF. The CDR3 bases are TGTGCCAGCTTTGGGCAGGGGGCTTATGGCTACACCTTC.

This clonotype occurred many times. The chain employs TRBV20-1 and TRBJ1-5; D gene uncertain. This CDR3 is 13 amino acids long. Trimming stripped 6 bases from V and 5 bases from J, with 14 bases between. Germline assignment: CDR1 DFQATT and CDR2 SNEGSKA (reference sequence). CDR3 nucleotide sequence: TGCAGTGCAAGCGTAGGGCCCGATCAGCCCCAGCATTTT. This codes for CSASVGPDQPQHF.